The 22 T cell receptor beta chains listed next were all sequenced from one sample in a study of blood T cells in healthy people across ages. Next came a second PCR, run for about 7 to 12 cycles, which used a sample-barcoded 5' primer along with a J-beta primer mix. TCRdb processed the 5' RACE reads anew with MiXCR; each CDR3 protein has one entry. The table includes 1.5 million to 2 million distinct CDR3 sequences, roughly a third detected once. The sequencing sample was made of blood. The receptors were gathered from a woman in her thirties in good health.

This clonotype was seen ten or more times. The CDR3 coding sequence is TGCGCCAGCAGCCAAATCCCGGCGGGCTTTGGAGTGGATACGCAGTATTTT. The encoded protein is CASSQIPAGFGVDTQYF. The chain uses TRBV4-1 and TRBJ2-3; the D gene is possibly TRBD2 (5 bases). The ends were cut back, 2 bases at V and 6 bases at J, with 21 bases in the middle. CDR3 length: 17 amino acids. Germline-derived CDR1 and CDR2 are MGHRA and YSYEKL.

There are a few counts of this clonotype. The CDR3 protein is CASSSRIRKRAYEQYF. In nucleotides, the CDR3 is TGTGCCAGCAGCTCCCGTATAAGGAAAAGGGCCTACGAGCAGTACTTC. This chain uses TRBV7-6 with TRBJ2-4; no clear D gene. The better agreement between TRBJ2-7 and the DNA end casts doubt on the J call. Germline values: CDR1 SGHVS, CDR2 FNYEAQ. The CDR3 is made up of 16 amino acids.

Concerning this clonotype: A junction boundary mismatches the germline segment, possibly from a read error. The gene calls are TRBV4-1 and TRBJ1-5; D is perhaps TRBD1 (5 bases). Germline lookup yields CDR1 MGHRA and CDR2 YSYEKL. CDR3 length: 17 amino acids. CDR3 in amino acids: CASGHTTVGPSNQPQHF. The CDR3, as DNA: TGCGCCAGCGGCCATACAACGGTGGGGCCAAGCAATCAGCCCCAGCATTTT.

V and J are TRBV28 and TRBJ2-7, with D perhaps TRBD1 (6 bases). Trimming removed 3 bases from V and 0 bases from J, with 12 bases in between. Germline V gene lookup returns CDR1 MDHEN and CDR2 SYDVKM. The CDR3 loop spans 15 amino acids. CDR3 sequence: CASSFFQGYSYEQYF. DNA for the CDR3: TGTGCCAGCAGTTTCTTCCAGGGGTACTCCTACGAGCAGTACTTC.

This clonotype was detected a few times. V is TRBV4-1 and J is TRBJ2-1; 10 nucleotides match TRBD1. This CDR3 is 16 amino acids long. V was pared by 0 bases and J by 6 bases, with 5 bases of the junction left unmatched. CDR1 and CDR2 from the germline V gene are MGHRA and YSYEKL. The CDR3 region is CASSQDGDRGFNEQFF. CDR3 nucleotide sequence: TGCGCCAGCAGCCAAGACGGGGACAGGGGATTCAATGAGCAGTTCTTC.

This clonotype came up a few times. This chain uses TRBV30 with TRBJ2-7, with 10 bases fitting TRBD2. V lost 7 bases and J lost 2; bases outside the gene matches: 5. The CDR3 is 13 amino acids. Germline CDR1 and CDR2: GTSNPN and SVGIG (reference sequence). The DNA of the CDR3 is TGTGCCTCCAAGACTAGCGGGCCCTACGAGCAGTACTTC. Residues: CASKTSGPYEQYF.

This clonotype has more than one count but fewer than ten. The chain has TRBV5-1 and TRBJ2-7; D is possibly TRBD2 (6 bases). CDR1 and CDR2 (germline): SGHRS, YFSETQ. Deletions cut 5 bases from V and 2 bases from J, with 17 bases between. The CDR3 runs to 15 residues. This CDR3 reads CASRMTGAPAYEQYF. In nucleotides, the CDR3 is TGCGCCAGCAGGATGACGGGAGCTCCTGCCTACGAGCAGTACTTC.

About this clonotype: One end of the junction is discordant with germline, which a read error may explain. The chain carries TRBV4-1 and TRBJ1-4, with a possible D match to TRBD1 (6 bases). The CDR3 totals 15 residues. Germline values: CDR1 MGHRA, CDR2 YSYEKL. CDR3 nucleotide sequence: TGCGCCTGCAGCCAACAGGGAACAACTAACGAAAAACTGTTTTTT. Its protein is CACSQQGTTNEKLFF.

This clonotype was detected ten times or more. The junction does not match germline at one end; this may be a read error. V and J are TRBV6-2 or TRBV6-3 and TRBJ1-2, with 7 bases lining up with TRBD1. CDR1 and CDR2 (germline): MNHEY, SVGEGT. The CDR3 is 12 amino acids. CDR3 sequence reads: CASTRDSYGYTF. CDR3 DNA sequence: TGCGCCAGCACGAGGGACAGCTATGGCTACACCTTC.

The chain couples TRBV12-5 to TRBJ1-2; D is undetermined. Trimming removed 7 bases from V and 1 base from J, with 22 bases in between. The V gene's germline CDR1 is LGHNT and CDR2 FRNRAP. The CDR3 is made up of 17 amino acids. CDR3 sequence reads: CASAPVSGRALNYGYTF. DNA of the CDR3: TGTGCTAGTGCCCCTGTCTCTGGACGAGCGCTTAACTATGGCTACACCTTC.

The chain recombines TRBV9 with TRBJ2-1, with TRBD2 matching 11 bases. Germline V gene sequence: CDR1 SGDLS, CDR2 YYNGEE. V trimming: 7 bases; J trimming: 7 bases; junction bases outside the gene matches: 10. This CDR3 contains 15 residues. The CDR3 nucleotides read TGTGCCAGCGCCATAGCGGGAGGGCTGGTTAATGAGCAGTTCTTC. This encodes CASAIAGGLVNEQFF.

This clonotype was seen a handful of times. The chain uses TRBV6-1 and TRBJ2-4; a weak D match, TRBD1 (6 bases). From germline, CDR1 is MNHNS and CDR2 SASEGT. This CDR3 spans 15 amino acids. The V end lost 3 bases, the J end lost 0 bases, and 9 bases lay between the germline ends. CDR3 loop: CASSEDRTAKNIQYF. The CDR3 bases are TGTGCCAGCAGTGAGGACAGAACAGCCAAAAACATTCAGTACTTC.

Ten or more counts support this clonotype. This rearrangement joins TRBV12-3 or TRBV12-4 to TRBJ1-5; a weak D match, TRBD1 (5 bases). Between the trimmed V and J ends, which lost 3 bases and 6 bases, there was a span of 9 bases. The CDR3 runs 13 residues. CDR3 amino acids: CASSLERGQPQHF. In nucleotides, the CDR3 is TGTGCCAGCAGTTTGGAAAGGGGTCAGCCCCAGCATTTT.

This clonotype was observed a few times. V usage is TRBV27 and J usage is TRBJ2-3; the D gene is possibly TRBD2 (6 bases). V was trimmed by 2 bases and J by 4 bases, leaving 34 bases between them. CDR1 MNHEY and CDR2 SMNVEV come from the germline V gene (reference sequence). CDR3 length: 22 residues. This chain's CDR3 is CASSLRPPGDPLGAGLPDTQYF. Here the CDR3 DNA reads TGTGCCAGCAGTTTACGTCCCCCGGGAGATCCGTTAGGCGCGGGACTCCCAGATACGCAGTATTTT.

The chain carries TRBV6-1 and TRBJ2-2, with TRBD1 identical over 9 bases. With V trimmed by 7 bases and J by 6 bases, 9 bases remained unmatched. The CDR3 loop spans 15 amino acids. Germline-derived CDR1 and CDR2 are MNHNS and SASEGT. The CDR3 here is CASIHRTGAPGELFF. The CDR3 bases are TGTGCCAGCATACACCGGACAGGGGCCCCCGGGGAGCTGTTTTTT.

The DNA of the CDR3 is TGTGCCAGCAGCCAAGTCAAGGGACAGGGTATTCGGGAGCAGTTCTTC. This gives the protein CASSQVKGQGIREQFF. The chain joins TRBV3-1 to TRBJ2-1; 9 bases align to TRBD1. The CDR3 totals 16 residues. Trimming at V came to 1 base and at J to 10 bases, leaving 11 bases not matched to a gene. The germline V gene encodes CDR1 LGHDT and CDR2 YNNKEL (reference sequence).

There are a few counts of this clonotype. This chain uses TRBV7-2 with TRBJ2-3; possible D gene TRBD2, 5 bases. Germline lookup yields CDR1 SGHTA and CDR2 FQGNSA. Trimming removed 4 bases at V and 0 bases at J, with 11 bases between. There are 15 residues in the CDR3. As DNA, the CDR3 is TGTGCCAGCAGCTCGGGGATTACTAGCACAGATACGCAGTATTTT. Its protein is CASSSGITSTDTQYF.

Here the CDR3 DNA reads TGTGCCAGCAGTTTACTACGGACAGGACTGGGGCAGTTCTTC. Its protein is CASSLLRTGLGQFF. V is TRBV12-3 or TRBV12-4 and J is TRBJ2-1; 7 bases agree with TRBD1. The V segment lost 2 bases and the J segment 12 bases; nucleotides outside the gene matches: 10. The CDR3 is 14 residues long.

This rearrangement joins TRBV20-1 to TRBJ2-3; D gene ambiguous. The CDR3 length is 13 residues. Per germline, CDR1 DFQATT and CDR2 SNEGSKA (reference sequence). Trimming took off 6 bases at V and 7 bases at J, with 17 bases between the two ends. The CDR3 bases are TGCAGTGCCGGATTGCCGGTTGGGAATACGCAGTATTTT. This sequence encodes CSAGLPVGNTQYF.

This clonotype was counted between two and nine times. The V gene is TRBV20-1, the J gene TRBJ2-1; 13 bases are shared with TRBD2. Germline CDR1 and CDR2: DFQATT and SNEGSKA (reference sequence). The V and J ends lost 5 bases and 6 bases, in that order; junction bases with no gene match: 7. This CDR3 spans 15 amino acids. CDR3 sequence: CSASPGTSGANEQFF. DNA for the CDR3: TGCAGTGCTTCCCCCGGGACTAGCGGGGCCAATGAGCAGTTCTTC.

This clonotype was counted a few times. The chain combines TRBV7-9 with TRBJ2-3; 14 bases fit TRBD2. Losses at the gene ends were 5 bases for V and 4 bases for J; bases not matched to a gene: 5. From germline, CDR1 is SEHNR and CDR2 FQNEAQ (reference sequence). The CDR3 has 16 residues. The CDR3 nucleotides are TGTGCCAGCAGCCCTAGGACTAGCGGGAGGCCAGATACGCAGTATTTT. Its translation: CASSPRTSGRPDTQYF.

This clonotype came up a few times. The chain joins TRBV6-5 to TRBJ2-5; the D gene could be TRBD1 or TRBD2 (7 bases each). Trimming shortened V by 5 bases and J by 3 bases, and 16 bases separated the two germline ends. Germline CDR1 reads MNHEY; CDR2 reads SVGAGI. The length of the CDR3 is 15 residues. This CDR3 is CASSHSPGGEETQYF. For the CDR3, the DNA is TGTGCCAGCAGTCATAGTCCAGGGGGGGAAGAGACCCAGTACTTC.